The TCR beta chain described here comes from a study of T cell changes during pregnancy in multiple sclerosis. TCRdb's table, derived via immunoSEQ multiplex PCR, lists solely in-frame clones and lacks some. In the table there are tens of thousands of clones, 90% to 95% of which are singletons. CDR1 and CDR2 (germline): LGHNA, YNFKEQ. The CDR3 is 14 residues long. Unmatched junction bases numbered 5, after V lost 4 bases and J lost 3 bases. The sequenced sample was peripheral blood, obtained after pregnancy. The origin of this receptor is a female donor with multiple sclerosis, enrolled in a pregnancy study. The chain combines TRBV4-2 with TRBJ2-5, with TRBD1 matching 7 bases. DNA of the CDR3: TGTGCCAGCAGCCGCACAACAGGGGAAGAGACCCAGTACTTC. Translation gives CASSRTTGEETQYF.